This T cell receptor (beta chain) was recovered during a study of CD8 T cells in ankylosing spondylitis listed by TCRdb under 2017. Notes on the research overall: The study profiled T cell receptor beta repertoires in healthy donors and ankylosing spondylitis patients to find disease-linked TCR variants. The full study cohort was made up of 20 to 25 ankylosing spondylitis patients and some 100 healthy donors. Peripheral blood was sampled, and synovial fluid was also collected from ankylosing spondylitis patients. Study-wide findings and limitations: The disease-linked clones were reported to be significantly enriched in matched synovial fluid samples from ankylosing spondylitis patients. Some TCR beta motif variants had previously been reported in synovial fluid and blood of reactive arthritis patients, which suggested common disease-initiation mechanisms. Blood from ankylosing spondylitis patients appeared to be characterized by a TCR beta motif composed of roughly 8 highly homologous amino acid variants. The disease-linked clones had a CD8+ phenotype and were found at relatively low frequencies in peripheral blood.

The V and J ends are trimmed by 3 bases and 7 bases, leaving 12 bases between them. Per the germline V gene, WSHSY is the CDR1 and SAAADI is the CDR2. The CDR3 spans 14 residues, from the cysteine through the phenylalanine. Only CDR3 DNA is held: 42 bases, read in frame from base 1. The sequencing machine was an Illumina HiSeq 2500. Quantitative 5'-RACE with molecular barcodes was the method used to prepare the TCR beta libraries. Processing in the source paper ran as follows. A new computational method based on a probabilistic model of VDJ rearrangement was used to identify disease-linked TCR variants. The public reads were run again by TCRdb, first through fastp at Q25 and then through MiXCR, and only productive beta chains were kept. For every CDR3 protein sequence, its rows merge into one entry that carries the most common genes and DNA. V and J calls and clone size were set by TCRdb, not the authors. Within this sample are some 270,000 distinct CDR3 sequences, with 32% of them counted one time only. Of the sample, approximately 4.4% falls within the top ten clones.

In regard to this clonotype: Its binding antigen is unknown. No much larger clonotype is one base removed from it; base qualities were not supplied.

The chain uses TRBV10-2 and TRBJ2-2, with the D segment identity uncertain. The clonotype was recovered from a male donor with ankylosing spondylitis or in good health (not recorded which). The specimen was blood, either unsorted or a sorted T cell fraction (not recorded which). Read as DNA, the sequence is TGCGCCAGCAGTGATGGTTACGCAGGCGGGGAGCTGTTTTTT. Translated, it reads CASSDGYAGGELFF.